This TCR beta chain was sequenced in a study of blood T cell repertoires in COVID-19. Overall study: PBMCs, B-cell-depleted T cells, or T cells provided the cDNA or gDNA that made up the material.

Germline CDR1 reads MNHNY; CDR2 reads SVGAGI (reference sequence). Trimming stripped 2 bases from V and 1 base from J, with 6 bases between. The CDR3 spans 13 residues. Clones were read by immunoSEQ multiplex PCR, and TCRdb kept only the in-frame ones, dropping some. The table records around 380,000 clones, more than 75% of them present only once. The age range of participants was 18 to 89 years, with residence in approximately 25 US areas. The chain employs TRBV6-6 and TRBJ2-7; no reliable D call. The receptor was derived from a man aged 25 to 40 who had recovered from COVID-19. Sequencing input: PBMCs or T cells enriched from blood (not recorded which). The DNA for the CDR3 is TGTGCCAGCAGTTACCCCAGTTCCTACGAGCAGTACTTC. This gives the protein CASSYPSSYEQYF.